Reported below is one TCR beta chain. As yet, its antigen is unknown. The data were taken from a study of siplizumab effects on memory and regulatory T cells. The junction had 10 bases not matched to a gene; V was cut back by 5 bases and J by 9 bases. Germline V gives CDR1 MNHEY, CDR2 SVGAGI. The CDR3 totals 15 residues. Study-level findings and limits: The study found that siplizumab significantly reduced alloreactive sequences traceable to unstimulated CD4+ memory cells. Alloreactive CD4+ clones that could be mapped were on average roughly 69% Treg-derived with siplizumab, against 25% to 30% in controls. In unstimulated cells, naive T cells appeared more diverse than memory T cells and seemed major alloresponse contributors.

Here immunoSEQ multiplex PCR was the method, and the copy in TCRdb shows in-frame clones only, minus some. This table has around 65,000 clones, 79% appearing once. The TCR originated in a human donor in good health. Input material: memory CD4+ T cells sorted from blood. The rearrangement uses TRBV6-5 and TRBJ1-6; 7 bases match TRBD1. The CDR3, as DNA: TGTGCCAGCAGTCGCTCTGAGGGGGCAGGTTCACCCCTCCACTTT. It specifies CASSRSEGAGSPLHF.